This TCR beta chain was sequenced for a study of blood T cells in healthy people across ages. It was with a sample-barcoded 5' primer and a J-beta primer mix that a second PCR of about 6 to 12 cycles was run. A single record per CDR3 protein comes from TCRdb applying MiXCR to the 5' RACE reads. This table has 850,000 to 950,000 distinct CDR3 sequences, less than 35% appearing once. Findings and caveats of the study: Compared with aged donors, long-lived donors showed fewer expanded clones, suggesting selection. Naive T cell percentage showed a strong correlation with TCR beta diversity.

The authors isolated at least 6.5 million PBMCs per sample. Of note for this clonotype: No antigen is known for it.

The CDR3 runs 14 residues. Losses at the gene ends were 1 base for V and 6 bases for J; bases not matched to a gene: 2. Germline V gene lookup returns CDR1 SEHNR and CDR2 FQNEAQ (reference sequence). The rearrangement joins TRBV7-9 to TRBJ1-1; 10 nucleotides line up with TRBD1. The sample taken for sequencing was blood. This clonotype originated in a woman of 80 years or more in good health. The CDR3 reads CASSLGDRGPEAFF. The CDR3 bases are TGTGCCAGCAGCTTAGGGGACAGGGGTCCTGAAGCTTTCTTT.